This record looks at one T cell receptor beta chain sequence and its context. This sample was included in a study of cytomegalovirus exposure and HLA in healthy donors. PCR involved 60 Vbeta and 13 Jbeta primers. Produced via immunoSEQ multiplex PCR; TCRdb's table is partial and in-frame only. The repertoire table contains tens of thousands of clones. The V end was cut by 2 bases, the J end by 4 bases, with 16 bases between. Per germline, CDR1 SGHNT and CDR2 YYREEE (reference sequence). CDR3 length: 16 residues. The gene calls are TRBV5-4 and TRBJ2-4; D perhaps matches TRBD2 (6 bases). Sequencing used PBMCs. The sequence was obtained from a human donor in good health. The CDR3 spells CASSFLGGIPKNIQYF. CDR3 nucleotide sequence: TGTGCCAGCAGCTTCTTGGGGGGAATCCCGAAAAACATTCAGTACTTC.